This T cell receptor (beta chain) was recorded in a study of OX40 agonist ivuxolimab in advanced cancers. Study details: All patients had ivuxolimab intravenously every 2 weeks at 0.01 to 10 mg/kg. Partial responses occurred in Three dose-escalation patients, one with hepatocellular carcinoma and two with cutaneous melanoma. The diagnoses of dose-escalation patients were hepatocellular carcinoma, melanoma, renal cell or head and neck cancer. Regarding the study as a whole: At 0.1 to 3.0 mg/kg, clonal expansion of CD4+ and CD8+ blood T cells had occurred by week 6.

Germline CDR1 is SGHTS and CDR2 is YDEGEE. The CDR3 contains 14 residues. The ends were cut back, 2 bases at V and 5 bases at J, with 13 bases in the middle. Assay used: immunoSEQ multiplex PCR; TCRdb lists only in-frame clones, some missing. This sample has 40,000 to 55,000 clones, with 91% found just once. This clone was recorded once. What it binds is unknown. The sequencing here drew on CD4+ or CD8+ T cells sorted from blood, taken in a trial of the OX40 agonist ivuxolimab. The chain employs TRBV5-8 and TRBJ1-1, with D possibly being TRBD1 (6 bases). The receptor was derived from an adult with an advanced solid tumor such as melanoma, head and neck, liver or kidney cancer. The CDR3 is CASSFGTGMTEAFF. CDR3 coding DNA: TGTGCCAGCAGCTTCGGTACAGGGATGACTGAAGCTTTCTTT. Full variable domain (missing parts from reference TRBV5-8 and TRBJ1-1): EAGVTQSPTHLIKTRGQQATLRCSPISGHTSVYWYQQALGLGLQFLLWYDEGEERNRGNFPPRFSGRQFPNYSSELNVNALELEDSALYLCASSFGTGMTEAFFGQGTRLTVV.